The rows below give T cell receptor beta chains drawn from one sample of a study of T cells in Graves' hyperthyroidism and ophthalmopathy. TCRdb reanalysed the multiplex PCR reads using MiXCR and keeps one entry per CDR3 protein. The sample holds about 510,000 distinct CDR3 sequences; 46% are singletons and the top ten take about two fifths. Input material: peripheral blood or thyroid tissue (not recorded which). Receptors originate from an adult woman with Graves' disease, either hyperthyroidism or ophthalmopathy (not recorded which). Each CDR3 is given with its conserved first and last residue. Each record gives: CDR3 protein, CDR3 DNA, J gene, clone size, D gene, V gene. D genes are given only for firm matches. Some rows have no size entry. The others give once, few or many, or a class for an expanded clone.

CASSQDTGGGGYTF | TGTGCCAGCAGCCAAGACACAGGGGGCGGAGGCTACACCTTC | TRBJ1-2 | many | TRBD1 | TRBV4-2
CASSPGGQLSTNEKLFF | TGTGCCAGCAGCCCCGGGGGCCAGCTATCAACTAATGAAAAACTGTTTTTT | TRBJ1-4 | many | NA | TRBV7-9
CASSQEQSQRRQPQHF | TGTGCCAGCAGCCAGGAACAGAGTCAAAGGCGTCAGCCCCAGCATTTT | TRBJ1-5 | NA | NA | TRBV11-2
CSAPVGGSVYGYTF | TGCAGTGCTCCAGTGGGGGGCTCTGTCTATGGCTACACCTTC | TRBJ1-2 | many | NA | TRBV20-1
CASSSDSLQLVEAFF | TGTGCCAGCAGCTCGGACAGTTTACAACTTGTCGAAGCTTTCTTT | TRBJ1-1 | NA | NA | TRBV7-9
CASTPLADNYGYTF | TGTGCCAGCACCCCCCTAGCAGATAACTATGGCTACACCTTC | TRBJ1-2 | NA | NA | TRBV12-3/TRBV12-4
CASSKEGLAKNIQYF | TGTGCCAGCAGTAAGGAGGGCCTAGCCAAAAACATTCAGTACTTC | TRBJ2-4 | NA | NA | TRBV25-1
CASSQVGKTEAFF | TGTGCCAGCAGCCAGGTGGGGAAGACTGAAGCTTTCTTT | TRBJ1-1 | NA | NA | TRBV7-9
CASSAQRRVNQPQHF | TGTGCCAGCAGTGCACAGCGCAGGGTTAATCAGCCCCAGCATTTT | TRBJ1-5 | many | NA | TRBV12-3/TRBV12-4
CSAKRGTSGSYEQYF | TGCAGTGCTAAACGAGGGACTAGCGGGAGCTACGAGCAGTACTTC | TRBJ2-7 | NA | TRBD2 | TRBV20-1
CASSEDRKGQPQHF | TGTGCCAGCAGCGAAGACAGGAAAGGTCAGCCCCAGCATTTT | TRBJ1-5 | NA | NA | TRBV2
CASSQELGGYTF | TGCGCCAGCAGCCAAGAACTTGGGGGCTACACCTTC | TRBJ1-2 | many | NA | TRBV4-1
CASTAGQGVPGSPLHF | TGTGCCAGCACCGCAGGACAGGGAGTTCCAGGTTCACCCCTCCACTTT | TRBJ1-6 | NA | TRBD1 | TRBV6-1
CAITQYSLRVGNTIYF | TGTGCCATCACCCAGTACAGCTTAAGGGTTGGAAACACCATATATTTT | TRBJ1-3 | NA | NA | TRBV10-3
CASSLVPVSNYGYTF | TGTGCCAGCAGCTTAGTTCCTGTGTCTAACTATGGCTACACCTTC | TRBJ1-2 | NA | NA | TRBV7-2
CASSSPGTVTYEQYF | TGTGCCAGCAGTTCTCCCGGGACAGTAACCTACGAGCAGTACTTC | TRBJ2-7 | NA | TRBD1 | TRBV12-3/TRBV12-4
CASRDRGDGYTF | TGTGCCAGCAGGGACAGGGGAGATGGCTACACCTTC | TRBJ1-2 | many | TRBD1 | TRBV2
CASGPPIEYNEQFF | TGTGCCAGCGGCCCTCCGATCGAGTACAATGAGCAGTTCTTC | TRBJ2-1 | NA | NA | TRBV14
CSASSAGETQYF | TGCAGTGCTAGTTCGGCAGGTGAGACCCAGTACTTC | TRBJ2-5 | once | NA | TRBV20-1
CASSFGGLASPLHF | TGTGCCAGCAGTTTTGGCGGGTTGGCTTCACCCCTCCACTTT | TRBJ1-6 | NA | NA | TRBV12-3/TRBV12-4
CSVGGQGTEAFF | TGCAGCGTTGGAGGACAGGGCACTGAAGCTTTCTTT | TRBJ1-1 | NA | TRBD1 | TRBV29-1
CAISEQYSGANEQYF | TGTGCCATCAGTGAGCAGTACTCTGGGGCCAACGAGCAGTACTTC | TRBJ2-7 | once | NA | TRBV10-3
CATTDDATNEKLFF | TGTGCCACCACAGACGACGCAACTAATGAAAAACTGTTTTTT | TRBJ1-4 | many | NA | TRBV10-3
CASERAGCTEAFF | TGTGCCAGCGAGAGAGCAGGGTGTACTGAAGCTTTCTTT | TRBJ1-1 | few | NA | TRBV2
CSGGQFSNTEAFF | TGCAGCGGTGGACAGTTCTCGAACACTGAAGCTTTCTTT | TRBJ1-1 | NA | NA | TRBV29-1
CASSYAGLAGANEQYF | TGTGCCAGCAGTTACGCCGGACTAGCGGGAGCCAACGAGCAGTACTTC | TRBJ2-7 | NA | TRBD2 | TRBV6-5
CASSLRSASGYNEQFF | TGTGCCAGCAGCTTGAGATCCGCTAGCGGATACAATGAGCAGTTCTTC | TRBJ2-1 | many | TRBD2 | TRBV7-9
CASSAGTSGRYEQYF | TGTGCCAGCAGCGCCGGGACTAGCGGGAGGTACGAGCAGTACTTC | TRBJ2-7 | few | TRBD2 | TRBV7-9
CATSDSSGANVLTF | TGTGCCACCTCAGACAGCTCTGGGGCCAACGTCCTGACTTTC | TRBJ2-6 | NA | NA | TRBV24-1
CASSVVSGARGYTF | TGTGCCAGCAGCGTAGTCTCCGGGGCTCGGGGCTACACCTTC | TRBJ1-2 | many | NA | TRBV9
CASSFVGAENQPQHF | TGTGCCAGTAGTTTCGTCGGGGCAGAAAATCAGCCCCAGCATTTT | TRBJ1-5 | many | NA | TRBV19
CSVGSRVTPGSCFF | NA | TRBJ2-2 | NA | NA | TRBV29-1
CASSQVGLKLYNEQYF | TGCGCCAGCAGCCAAGTAGGTTTAAAATTGTATAACGAGCAGTACTTC | TRBJ2-7 | few | NA | TRBV7-3
CASSLINSGNTIYF | TGTGCCAGCAGCTTAATTAACTCTGGAAACACCATATATTTT | TRBJ1-3 | many | NA | TRBV7-9
CASSTTDRGYQPQHF | TGTGCCAGTAGTACAACCGACAGGGGGTATCAGCCCCAGCATTTT | TRBJ1-5 | NA | TRBD1 | TRBV19
CASSPDGQSSHEQYF | TGTGCCAGCAGCCCAGATGGACAGAGCTCCCACGAGCAGTACTTC | TRBJ2-7 | few | NA | TRBV7-9
CAISAEAGGPYEQYF | TGTGCCATCAGTGCCGAGGCGGGAGGGCCATACGAGCAGTACTTC | TRBJ2-7 | NA | TRBD2 | TRBV10-3
CASSHPGGGTLNTEAFF | TGTGCCAGCAGCCACCCCGGAGGAGGAACCCTGAACACTGAAGCTTTCTTT | TRBJ1-1 | few | NA | TRBV7-3
CASSFWGFETQYF | TGTGCCAGCAGTTTTTGGGGTTTCGAGACCCAGTACTTC | TRBJ2-5 | NA | NA | TRBV27
CSARSKGLDGYTF | TGCAGTGCTAGGAGTAAGGGGTTGGATGGCTACACCTTC | TRBJ1-2 | many | NA | TRBV20-1